This TCR beta chain was identified during a study of shared clonotypes between healthy human individuals. Study in general: Donors were two women and a few men aged 18 to 49. There were three CD4 naive, three CD4 memory, two CD8 naive and one CD8 memory plates per donor.

The ends lost 7 bases at V and 2 bases at J; junction bases unmatched: 6. Germline loops: CDR1 SGHDT, CDR2 YYEEEE. The CDR3 length is 13 residues. Profiled with immunoSEQ multiplex PCR; TCRdb holds only in-frame clones, not every one. The sample records around 1,900,000 clones, around 93% being singletons. CD45RO negativity and positive selection for CCR7 defined naive CD8 cells, a population that excluded terminally differentiated effector memory CD45RA+ cells. Findings of the study overall: Sample collection involved blood only; tissue repertoires are likely different. It was observed that approximately 5% of naive CD4 clonotypes were shared across several donors.

This clone appeared a single time. The target antigen is unknown. The receptor was derived from a man aged 18 to 30 in good health. Some clones in this sample may be carry-over from other donors' samples. The V gene is TRBV5-6, the J gene TRBJ2-7; 7 bases agree with TRBD2. The sequenced sample consisted of naive CD8+ T cells from PBMCs. DNA for the CDR3: TGTGCCAGCGTTTCCGGGGGGACCTACGAGCAGTACTTC. It encodes CASVSGGTYEQYF. Using reference TRBV5-6 and TRBJ2-7 for the parts outside the CDR3, the full variable domain is DAGVTQSPTHLIKTRGQQVTLRCSPKSGHDTVSWYQQALGQGPQFIFQYYEEEERQRGNFPDRFSGHQFPNYSSELNVNALLLGDSALYLCASVSGGTYEQYFGPGTRLTVT.